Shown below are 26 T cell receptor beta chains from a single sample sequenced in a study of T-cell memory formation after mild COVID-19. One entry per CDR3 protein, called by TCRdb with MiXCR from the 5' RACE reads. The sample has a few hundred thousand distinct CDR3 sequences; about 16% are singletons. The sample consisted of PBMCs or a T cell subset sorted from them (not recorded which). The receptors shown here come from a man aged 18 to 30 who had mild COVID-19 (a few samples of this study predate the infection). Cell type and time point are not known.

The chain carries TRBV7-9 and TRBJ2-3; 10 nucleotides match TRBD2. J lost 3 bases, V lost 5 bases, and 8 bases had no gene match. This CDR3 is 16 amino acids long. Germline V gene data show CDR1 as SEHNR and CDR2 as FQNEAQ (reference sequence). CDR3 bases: TGTGCCAGCAGCGAGTTAGCGGGGGGACTGACAGATACGCAGTATTTT. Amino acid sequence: CASSELAGGLTDTQYF.

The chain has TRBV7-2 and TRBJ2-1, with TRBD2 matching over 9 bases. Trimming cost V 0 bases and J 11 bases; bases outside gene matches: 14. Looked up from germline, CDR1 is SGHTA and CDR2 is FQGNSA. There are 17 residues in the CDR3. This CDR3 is CASSLALGGGAGRKQFF. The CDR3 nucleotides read TGTGCCAGCAGCTTAGCGCTTGGCGGGGGGGCGGGGAGGAAGCAGTTCTTC.

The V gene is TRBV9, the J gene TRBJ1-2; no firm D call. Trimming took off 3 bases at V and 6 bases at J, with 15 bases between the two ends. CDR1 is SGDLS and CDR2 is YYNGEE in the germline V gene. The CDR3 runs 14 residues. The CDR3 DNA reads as TGTGCCAGCAGCGCCTCGGACGGTATAAATGGCTACACCTTC. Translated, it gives CASSASDGINGYTF.

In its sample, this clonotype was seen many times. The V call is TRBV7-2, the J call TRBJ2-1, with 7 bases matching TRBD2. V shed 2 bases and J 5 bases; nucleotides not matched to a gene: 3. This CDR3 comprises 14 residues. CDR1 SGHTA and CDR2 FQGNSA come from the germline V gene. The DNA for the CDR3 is TGTGCCAGCAGCTTACGGGGGGTAAACAATGAGCAGTTCTTC. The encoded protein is CASSLRGVNNEQFF. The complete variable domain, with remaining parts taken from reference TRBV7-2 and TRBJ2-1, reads GAGVSQSPSNKVTEKGKDVELRCDPISGHTALYWYRQSLGQGLEFLIYFQGNSAPDKSGLPSDRFSAERTGGSVSTLTIQRTQQEDSAVYLCASSLRGVNNEQFFGPGTRLTVL.

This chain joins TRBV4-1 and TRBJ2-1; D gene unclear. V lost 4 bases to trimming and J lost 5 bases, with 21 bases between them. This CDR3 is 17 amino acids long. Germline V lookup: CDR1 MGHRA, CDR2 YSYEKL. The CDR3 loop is CASSPLQKGMVDNEQFF. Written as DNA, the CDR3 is TGCGCCAGCAGCCCCCTCCAAAAGGGTATGGTGGACAATGAGCAGTTCTTC.

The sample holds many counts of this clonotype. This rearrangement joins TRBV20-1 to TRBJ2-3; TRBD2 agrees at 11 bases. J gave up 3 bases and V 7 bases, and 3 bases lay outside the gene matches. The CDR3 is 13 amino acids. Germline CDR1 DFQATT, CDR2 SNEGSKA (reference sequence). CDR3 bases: TGCAGTGTCCCTAGCGGGGGGACAGATACGCAGTATTTT. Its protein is CSVPSGGTDTQYF.

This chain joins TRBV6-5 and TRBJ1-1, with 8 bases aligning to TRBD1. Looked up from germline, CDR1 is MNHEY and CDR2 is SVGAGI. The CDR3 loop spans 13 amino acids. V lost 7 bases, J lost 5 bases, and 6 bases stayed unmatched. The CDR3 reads CASNGQGRTEAFF. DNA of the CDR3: TGTGCCAGCAATGGACAGGGAAGGACTGAAGCTTTCTTT.

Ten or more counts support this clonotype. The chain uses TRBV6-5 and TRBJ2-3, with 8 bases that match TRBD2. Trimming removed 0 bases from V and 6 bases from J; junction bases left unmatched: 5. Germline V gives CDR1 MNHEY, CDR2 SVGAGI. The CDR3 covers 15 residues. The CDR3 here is CASSYSLGGRDTQYF. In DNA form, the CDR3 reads TGTGCCAGCAGTTACTCTCTAGGCGGGAGGGATACGCAGTATTTT.

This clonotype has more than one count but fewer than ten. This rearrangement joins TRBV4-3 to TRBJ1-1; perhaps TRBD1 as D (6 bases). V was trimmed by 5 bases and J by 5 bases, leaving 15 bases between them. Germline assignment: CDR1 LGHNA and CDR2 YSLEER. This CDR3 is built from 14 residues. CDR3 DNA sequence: TGCGCCAGCAGCTCCTTGACAGGAGGTACTGAAGCTTTCTTT. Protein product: CASSSLTGGTEAFF.

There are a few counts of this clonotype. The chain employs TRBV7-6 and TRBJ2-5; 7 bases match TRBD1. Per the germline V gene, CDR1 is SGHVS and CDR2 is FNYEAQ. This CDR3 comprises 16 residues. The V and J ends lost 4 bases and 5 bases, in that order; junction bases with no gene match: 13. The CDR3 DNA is TGTGCCAGCAGCTCTACCGGGACAGCGCCCCACGAGACCCAGTACTTC. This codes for CASSSTGTAPHETQYF.

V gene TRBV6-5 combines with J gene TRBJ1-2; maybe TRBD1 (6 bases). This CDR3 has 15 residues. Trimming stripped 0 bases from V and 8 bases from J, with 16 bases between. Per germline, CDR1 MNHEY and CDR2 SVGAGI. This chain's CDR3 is CASSYSYGGNGGYTF. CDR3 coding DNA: TGTGCCAGCAGTTACTCGTACGGGGGCAACGGCGGCTACACCTTC.

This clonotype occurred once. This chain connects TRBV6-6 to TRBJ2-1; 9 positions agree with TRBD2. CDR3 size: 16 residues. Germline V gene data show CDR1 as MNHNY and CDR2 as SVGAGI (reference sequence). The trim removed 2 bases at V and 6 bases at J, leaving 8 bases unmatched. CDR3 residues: CASSYPTAGGRNEQFF. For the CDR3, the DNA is TGTGCCAGCAGTTACCCTACAGCGGGGGGACGCAATGAGCAGTTCTTC.

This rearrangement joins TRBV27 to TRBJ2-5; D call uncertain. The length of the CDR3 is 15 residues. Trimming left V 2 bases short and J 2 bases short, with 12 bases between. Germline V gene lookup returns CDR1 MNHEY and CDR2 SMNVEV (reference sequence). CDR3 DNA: TGTGCCAGCAGTTTAGTGCTAGGGAAGCAAGAGACCCAGTACTTC. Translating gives CASSLVLGKQETQYF.

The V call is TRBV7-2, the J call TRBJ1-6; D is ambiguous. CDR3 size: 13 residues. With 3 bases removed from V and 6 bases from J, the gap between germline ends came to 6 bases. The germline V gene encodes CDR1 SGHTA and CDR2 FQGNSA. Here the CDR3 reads CASSLAVNSPLHF. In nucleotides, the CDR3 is TGTGCCAGCAGCTTGGCTGTTAATTCACCCCTCCACTTT.

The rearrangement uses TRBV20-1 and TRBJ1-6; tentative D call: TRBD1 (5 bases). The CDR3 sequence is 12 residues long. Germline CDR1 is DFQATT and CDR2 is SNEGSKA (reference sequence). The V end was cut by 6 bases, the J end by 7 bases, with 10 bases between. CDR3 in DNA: TGCAGTGCGAGGGACGGAAATTCACCCCTCCACTTT. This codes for CSARDGNSPLHF.

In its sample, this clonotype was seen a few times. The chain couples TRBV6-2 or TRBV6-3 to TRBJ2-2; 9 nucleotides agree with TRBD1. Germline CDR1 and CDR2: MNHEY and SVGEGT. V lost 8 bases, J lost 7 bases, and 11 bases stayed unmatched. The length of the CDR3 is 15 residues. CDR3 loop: CASDRAGTGRGELFF. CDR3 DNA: TGTGCCAGCGACAGGGCCGGGACAGGGCGCGGGGAGCTGTTTTTT.

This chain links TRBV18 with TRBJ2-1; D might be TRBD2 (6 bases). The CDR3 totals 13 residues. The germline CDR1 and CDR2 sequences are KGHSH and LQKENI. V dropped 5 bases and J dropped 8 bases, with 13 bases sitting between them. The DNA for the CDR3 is TGTGCCAGCTCAGTCCGGGACTTAGATGAGCAGTTCTTC. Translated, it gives CASSVRDLDEQFF.

CDR3 sequence: CSVGRFYEQYF. CDR3 coding DNA: TGCAGCGTTGGCAGATTCTACGAGCAGTACTTC. The rearrangement links TRBV29-1 to TRBJ2-7, with no clear D. Trimming took 4 bases from V and 3 from J, leaving 7 bases between them. The CDR3 runs 11 residues. In germline, CDR1 is SQVTM, CDR2 ANQGSEA.

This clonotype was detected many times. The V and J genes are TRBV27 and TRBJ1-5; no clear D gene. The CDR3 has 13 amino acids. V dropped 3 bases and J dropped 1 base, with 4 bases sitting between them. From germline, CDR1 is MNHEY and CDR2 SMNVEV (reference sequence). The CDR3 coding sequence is TGTGCCAGCAGTTTCAGGAGCAATCAGCCCCAGCATTTT. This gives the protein CASSFRSNQPQHF.

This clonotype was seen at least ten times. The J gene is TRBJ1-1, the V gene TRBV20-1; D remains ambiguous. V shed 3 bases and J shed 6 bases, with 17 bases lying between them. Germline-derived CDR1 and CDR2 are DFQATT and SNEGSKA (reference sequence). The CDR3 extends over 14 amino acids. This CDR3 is CSARATEGRPEAFF. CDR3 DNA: TGCAGTGCTAGGGCTACTGAGGGTCGTCCTGAAGCTTTCTTT.

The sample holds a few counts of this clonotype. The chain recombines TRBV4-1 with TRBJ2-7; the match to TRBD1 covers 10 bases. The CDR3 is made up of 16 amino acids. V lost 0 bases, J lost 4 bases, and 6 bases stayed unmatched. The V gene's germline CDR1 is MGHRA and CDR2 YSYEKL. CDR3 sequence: CASSQEDRGRWYEQYF. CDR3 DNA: TGCGCCAGCAGCCAAGAAGACAGGGGGCGATGGTACGAGCAGTACTTC.

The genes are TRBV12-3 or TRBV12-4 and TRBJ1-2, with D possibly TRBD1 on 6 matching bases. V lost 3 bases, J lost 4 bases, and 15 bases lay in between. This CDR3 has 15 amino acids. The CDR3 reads CASSLFTGIGYGYTF. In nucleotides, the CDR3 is TGTGCCAGCAGTTTGTTCACAGGGATAGGCTATGGCTACACCTTC.

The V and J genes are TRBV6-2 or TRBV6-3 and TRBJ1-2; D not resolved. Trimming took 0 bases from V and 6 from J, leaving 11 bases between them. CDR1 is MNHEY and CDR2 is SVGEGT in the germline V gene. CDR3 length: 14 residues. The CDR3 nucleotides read TGTGCCAGCAGTTACTCGATGTTGTCCCATGGCTACACCTTC. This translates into CASSYSMLSHGYTF.

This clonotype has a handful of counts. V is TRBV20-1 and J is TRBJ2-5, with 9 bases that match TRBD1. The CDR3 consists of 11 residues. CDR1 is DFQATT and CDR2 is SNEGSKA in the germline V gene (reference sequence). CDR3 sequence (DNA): TGCAGCATTGGGACAGGGGAGACCCAGTACTTC. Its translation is CSIGTGETQYF.

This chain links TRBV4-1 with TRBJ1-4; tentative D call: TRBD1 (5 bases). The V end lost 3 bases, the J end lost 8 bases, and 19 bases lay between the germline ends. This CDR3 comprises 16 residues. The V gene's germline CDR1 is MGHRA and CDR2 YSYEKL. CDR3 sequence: CASSHSPGGVGEKLFF. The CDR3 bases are TGCGCCAGCAGCCACTCCCCGGGAGGGGTGGGCGAAAAACTGTTTTTT.

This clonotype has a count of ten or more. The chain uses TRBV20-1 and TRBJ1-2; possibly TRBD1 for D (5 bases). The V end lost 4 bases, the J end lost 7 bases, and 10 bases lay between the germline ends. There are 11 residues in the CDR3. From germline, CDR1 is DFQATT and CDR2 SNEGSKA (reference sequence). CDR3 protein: CSATGSGGYTF. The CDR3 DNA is TGCAGTGCTACAGGGTCGGGTGGCTACACCTTC.